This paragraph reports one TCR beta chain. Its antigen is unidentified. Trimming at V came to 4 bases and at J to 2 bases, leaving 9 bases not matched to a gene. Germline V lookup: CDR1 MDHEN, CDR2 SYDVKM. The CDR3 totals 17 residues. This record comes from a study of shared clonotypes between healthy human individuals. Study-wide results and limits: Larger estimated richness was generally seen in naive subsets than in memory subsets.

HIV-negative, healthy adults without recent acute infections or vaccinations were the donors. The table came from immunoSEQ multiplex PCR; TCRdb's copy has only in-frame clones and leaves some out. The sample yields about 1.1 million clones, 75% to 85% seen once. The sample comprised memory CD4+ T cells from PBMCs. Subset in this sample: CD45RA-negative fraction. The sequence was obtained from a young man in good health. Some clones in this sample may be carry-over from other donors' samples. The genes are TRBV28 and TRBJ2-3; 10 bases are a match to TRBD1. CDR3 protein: CASSSNLGQGPTDTQYF. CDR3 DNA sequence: TGTGCCAGCAGTTCTAACCTGGGACAGGGGCCCACAGATACGCAGTATTTT.